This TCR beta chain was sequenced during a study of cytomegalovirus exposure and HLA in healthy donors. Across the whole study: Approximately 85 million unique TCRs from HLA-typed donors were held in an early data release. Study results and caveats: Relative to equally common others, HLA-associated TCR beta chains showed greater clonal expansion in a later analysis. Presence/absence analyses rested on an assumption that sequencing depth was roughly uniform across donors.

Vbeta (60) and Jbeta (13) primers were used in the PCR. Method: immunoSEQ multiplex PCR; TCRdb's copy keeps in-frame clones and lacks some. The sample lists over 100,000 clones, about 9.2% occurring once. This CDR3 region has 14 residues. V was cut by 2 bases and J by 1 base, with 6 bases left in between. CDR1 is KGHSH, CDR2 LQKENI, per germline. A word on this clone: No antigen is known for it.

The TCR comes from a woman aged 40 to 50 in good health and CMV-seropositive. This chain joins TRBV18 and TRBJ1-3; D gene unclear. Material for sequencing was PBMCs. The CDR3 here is CASSPRRSGNTIYF. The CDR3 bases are TGTGCCAGCTCACCAAGGAGGTCTGGAAACACCATATATTTT.